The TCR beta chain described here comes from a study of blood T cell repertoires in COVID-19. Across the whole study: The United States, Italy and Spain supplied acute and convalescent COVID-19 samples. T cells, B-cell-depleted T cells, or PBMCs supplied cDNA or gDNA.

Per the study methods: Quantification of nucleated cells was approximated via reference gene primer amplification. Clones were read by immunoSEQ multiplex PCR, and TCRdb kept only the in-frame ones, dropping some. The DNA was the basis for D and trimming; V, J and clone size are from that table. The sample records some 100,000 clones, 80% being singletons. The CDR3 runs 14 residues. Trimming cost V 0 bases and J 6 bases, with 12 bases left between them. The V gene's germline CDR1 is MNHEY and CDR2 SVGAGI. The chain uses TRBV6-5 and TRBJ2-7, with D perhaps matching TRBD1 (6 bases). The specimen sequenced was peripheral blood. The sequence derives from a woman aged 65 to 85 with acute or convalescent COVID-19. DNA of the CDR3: TGTGCCAGCAGTTACTCAACAGGGTTGGGCGAGCAGTACTTC. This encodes CASSYSTGLGEQYF.